A single sample gave rise to the 22 T cell receptor beta chains below, sequenced in a study of T cell responses to AZD1222 COVID-19 vaccine (dated by TCRdb to about 2021). The time point label on this specimen signifies: baseline before first vaccination. The method behind the library was the immunoSEQ multiplex PCR assay. TCRdb re-hosts the immuneACCESS table, in-frame sequences only. Its copies lack some clones; in the studies checked, an unresolved V gene accounts for under half of them, and the cause for the rest is not known. The sample table records 150,000 to 200,000 clones; about nine tenths of these occur just once. Clones ranked in the top ten supply about 2.8% of the sample. Sample: peripheral blood, taken on day 0 of AZD1222 vaccination. These receptor sequences come from an adult in good health.

The chain links TRBV5-1 to TRBJ1-1, with a tentative D call TRBD1 (5 bases). Trimming pared 4 bases from V and 0 bases from J, leaving 13 bases between. CDR3 length: 15 amino acids. From germline, CDR1 is SGHRS and CDR2 YFSETQ. The CDR3 DNA follows: TGCGCCAGCAGCCTGGGGGGAGCCCTGAACACTGAAGCTTTCTTT. This sequence encodes CASSLGGALNTEAFF. Drawing the rest from reference TRBV5-1 and TRBJ1-1, the complete variable domain is KAGVTQTPRYLIKTRGQQVTLSCSPISGHRSVSWYQQTPGQGLQFLFEYFSETQRNKGNFPGRFSGRQFSNSRSEMNVSTLELGDSALYLCASSLGGALNTEAFFGQGTRLTVV.

This clone is a singleton in its sample. The chain carries TRBV5-4 and TRBJ2-5, with D perhaps TRBD2 (5 bases). Trimming took 4 bases from V and 3 from J, leaving 16 bases between them. The CDR3 extends over 15 amino acids. Germline CDR1 SGHNT, CDR2 YYREEE (reference sequence). The CDR3 protein is CASSPEASREETQYF. The CDR3 nucleotides are TGTGCCAGCAGCCCGGAAGCCTCGAGGGAAGAGACCCAGTACTTC.

The rearrangement joins TRBV10-1 to TRBJ2-7; 7 bases are a match to TRBD1. The trim removed 7 bases at V and 3 bases at J, leaving 12 bases unmatched. The germline CDR1 and CDR2 sequences are WNHNN and SYGVQD (reference sequence). The CDR3 is 15 residues long. CDR3 sequence reads: CASIYSGRGRYEQYF. DNA of the CDR3: TGCGCCAGCATCTACTCGGGTAGGGGGCGCTACGAGCAGTACTTC.

The chain recombines TRBV6-5 with TRBJ1-6, with a weak D call TRBD1 (6 bases). V was shortened by 0 bases and J by 10 bases, with 13 bases between the two germline ends. Germline CDR1 and CDR2: MNHEY and SVGAGI. The CDR3 has 15 amino acids. CDR3 DNA sequence: TGTGCCAGCAGTTACTCGAGGGGGTTCGACTCACCCCTCCACTTT. Amino acid sequence: CASSYSRGFDSPLHF.

The rearrangement links TRBV5-4 to TRBJ2-3, with 9 nucleotides matching TRBD1. J lost 4 bases, V lost 3 bases, and 3 bases had no gene match. Germline V gene lookup returns CDR1 SGHNT and CDR2 YYREEE (reference sequence). The CDR3 is 14 residues long. This chain's CDR3 is CASSSGTGPDTQYF. CDR3 bases: TGTGCCAGCAGCTCCGGGACAGGGCCAGATACGCAGTATTTT.

V is TRBV10-1 and J is TRBJ1-5, with D maybe TRBD1 (6 bases). Germline assignment: CDR1 WNHNN and CDR2 SYGVQD (reference sequence). This CDR3 is 16 amino acids long. V lost 6 bases, J lost 2 bases, and 17 bases lay in between. CDR3 amino acids: CASRANREGRNQPQHF. In DNA, the CDR3 is TGCGCCAGCAGAGCGAACAGGGAAGGGCGCAATCAGCCCCAGCATTTT.

J is TRBJ2-5 and V is TRBV29-1; 9 bases are a match to TRBD1. With V trimmed by 5 bases and J by 2 bases, 9 bases remained unmatched. CDR3 length: 15 amino acids. From germline, CDR1 is SQVTM and CDR2 ANQGSEA. The CDR3 loop is CSVTSGTGRQETQYF. The CDR3 coding sequence is TGCAGCGTTACTTCCGGGACAGGGCGGCAAGAGACCCAGTACTTC.

This clone was seen only a few times. The rearrangement joins TRBV7-2 to TRBJ2-1, with D tentatively TRBD2 (6 bases). The CDR3 has 17 amino acids. Germline V CDR1 and CDR2: SGHTA, FQGNSA. V was shortened by 5 bases and J by 0 bases, with 17 bases between the two germline ends. In DNA form, the CDR3 reads TGTGCCAGCAGCCCGAGCCTTAGCGGTAGCTCCTACAATGAGCAGTTCTTC. Translation: CASSPSLSGSSYNEQFF.

The genes are TRBV28 and TRBJ1-6; unclear D gene. Germline V CDR1 and CDR2: MDHEN, SYDVKM. Trimming left V 1 base short and J 4 bases short, with 8 bases between. The CDR3 totals 15 residues. The CDR3, as DNA: TGTGCCAGCAGTTTATTTAAGGAGTATAATTCACCCCTCCACTTT. Residues: CASSLFKEYNSPLHF.

V usage is TRBV6-5 and J usage is TRBJ1-1; TRBD1 aligns across 7 bases. This CDR3 spans 13 amino acids. V lost 0 bases and J lost 9; bases outside the gene matches: 4. Per germline, CDR1 MNHEY and CDR2 SVGAGI. CDR3 region: CASSYSRRGQAFF. The CDR3 DNA reads TGTGCCAGCAGTTACTCGCGTAGGGGGCAAGCTTTCTTT.

The table lists this clone with a count of one. The chain carries TRBV12-3 or TRBV12-4 and TRBJ2-1, with D hard to call. CDR3 length: 12 residues. V dropped 2 bases and J dropped 6 bases, with 5 bases sitting between them. The CDR3 nucleotides read TGTGCCAGCAGTTTAATGCCCAATGAGCAGTTCTTC. This codes for CASSLMPNEQFF.

The chain joins TRBV5-5 to TRBJ2-7; 8 bases map to TRBD2. Unmatched junction bases numbered 7, after V lost 2 bases and J lost 3 bases. The CDR3 is 15 residues long. The germline gives CDR1 SGHKS, CDR2 YYEKEE (reference sequence). CDR3 loop: CASSFSSSGLYEQYF. The CDR3 DNA reads TGTGCCAGCAGCTTTTCGTCTAGCGGGCTCTACGAGCAGTACTTC.

This clone was picked up one time. J is TRBJ2-2 and V is TRBV5-1, with TRBD1 as a possible D gene (6 bases). CDR1 and CDR2 from the germline V gene are SGHRS and YFSETQ. The CDR3 runs to 14 residues. V was clipped by 2 bases and J by 7 bases, with 12 bases between them. This chain's CDR3 is CASSLAGAIGELFF. The CDR3 nucleotides are TGCGCCAGCAGCTTAGCAGGGGCCATCGGGGAGCTGTTTTTT.

This clone appeared once. The rearrangement links TRBV10-3 to TRBJ1-1; possibly TRBD1 for D (5 bases). CDR1 ENHRY and CDR2 SYGVKD come from the germline V gene. The CDR3 has 19 residues. The V gene lost 2 bases and the J gene lost 0 bases, with 22 bases spanning the gap. The DNA of the CDR3 is TGTGCCATCAGTGAGGGCTCCGTTCGACAGTGGTACATGAACACTGAAGCTTTCTTT. Translation gives CAISEGSVRQWYMNTEAFF.

The chain couples TRBV11-2 to TRBJ2-3, with D maybe TRBD1 (6 bases). Trimming took off 5 bases at V and 2 bases at J, with 14 bases between the two ends. From germline, CDR1 is SGHAT and CDR2 FQNNGV. This CDR3 has 15 amino acids. CDR3 nucleotides: TGTGCCAGCAGCCGAGGGGGTAGTCTCACAGATACGCAGTATTTT. Translating it yields CASSRGGSLTDTQYF.

The genes are TRBV9 and TRBJ1-1, with 7 bases identical to TRBD1. CDR3 length equals 15 residues. Trimming took 4 bases from V and 1 from J; bases not matched to a gene: 7. Germline V gives CDR1 SGDLS, CDR2 YYNGEE. CDR3 sequence: CASSPRQGGNTEAFF. As DNA, the CDR3 is TGTGCCAGCAGCCCGAGACAGGGAGGGAACACTGAAGCTTTCTTT.

Notes on this clone: Other DNA sequences in the sample encode the same CDR3. The chain has TRBV9 and TRBJ1-4; TRBD1 aligns across 7 bases. The CDR3 spans 14 residues. Germline V gene lookup returns CDR1 SGDLS and CDR2 YYNGEE. V dropped 3 bases and J dropped 3; count of bases not matched to a gene: 2. Here the CDR3 DNA reads TGTGCCAGCAGCGCGACAGGGTCTAATGAAAAACTGTTTTTT. Translating it yields CASSATGSNEKLFF.

In its sample, this clone was seen once. This chain joins TRBV27 and TRBJ2-1, with D possibly TRBD1 on 5 matching bases. Trimming took 6 bases from V and 0 from J, leaving 15 bases between them. Germline loops: CDR1 MNHEY, CDR2 SMNVEV (reference sequence). This CDR3 comprises 16 residues. CDR3 region: CASRLGATNSYNEQFF. As DNA, the CDR3 is TGTGCCAGCAGGCTAGGGGCCACCAACTCCTACAATGAGCAGTTCTTC.

This chain uses TRBV6-6 with TRBJ1-4, with D unresolved. This CDR3 region has 15 residues. The V end lost 6 bases, the J end lost 8 bases, and 19 bases lay between the germline ends. CDR1 is MNHNY, CDR2 SVGAGI, per germline (reference sequence). The CDR3 protein is CASSQKQGLIEKLFF. For the CDR3, the DNA is TGTGCCAGCAGCCAGAAACAAGGGCTAATCGAAAAACTGTTTTTT.

The chain joins TRBV6-1 to TRBJ1-6, with a tentative D call TRBD1 (5 bases). There are 15 residues in the CDR3. V lost 1 base and J 11 bases, leaving 15 bases between the germline ends. Germline V lookup: CDR1 MNHNS, CDR2 SASEGT. CDR3 bases: TGTGCCAGCAGTGAAGATCAGGGTTGGGGTACACCCCTCCACTTT. Translated: CASSEDQGWGTPLHF.

Only a few counts were recorded for this clone. CDR3 sequence: CASSFVGTGGYEQYF. The CDR3 DNA reads TGTGCCAGCAGTTTCGTTGGGACAGGGGGGTACGAGCAGTACTTC. The genes are TRBV28 and TRBJ2-7; 11 nucleotides match TRBD1. The CDR3 extends over 15 amino acids. The germline gives CDR1 MDHEN, CDR2 SYDVKM. Trimming took 3 bases from V and 4 from J; bases not matched to a gene: 5.

The rearrangement joins TRBV7-3 to TRBJ2-1; 7 bases agree with TRBD2. The CDR3 extends over 13 amino acids. Per the germline V gene, CDR1 is SGHTA and CDR2 is FQGTGA. The junction had 10 bases not matched to a gene; V was cut back by 4 bases and J by 13 bases. CDR3 amino acids: CASSSPSGTLQFF. The CDR3 DNA sequence: TGTGCCAGCAGCTCACCAAGCGGGACCCTTCAGTTCTTC.